This T cell receptor beta chain was retrieved from a study of T cell clones after liver transplantation. In the study overall: Until 12-24 months post-transplant, subjects got standard immunosuppression and no induction.

A note on this clone: Its antigen is still unknown.

Whole-study results and caveats: Small, mixed patient groups and varying post-transplant times limit these conclusions.

The CDR3 sequence is 13 residues long. Germline CDR1 is MGHRA and CDR2 is YSYEKL. Trimming shortened V by 1 base and J by 7 bases, and 11 bases separated the two germline ends. Libraries were prepared by immunoSEQ multiplex PCR; TCRdb keeps only in-frame clonotypes and omits some of them. The sample yields over 15,000 clones, around 80% seen once. This receptor was identified in a human patient who received a liver transplant. Some T cells may trace back to the graft donor. The sample here was CD8+ T cells from blood, taken 48 months after liver transplant. The chain employs TRBV4-1 and TRBJ2-7; D call uncertain. This CDR3 is CASSQGITSEQYF. The CDR3 coding sequence is TGCGCCAGCAGCCAAGGGATAACAAGTGAGCAGTACTTC.